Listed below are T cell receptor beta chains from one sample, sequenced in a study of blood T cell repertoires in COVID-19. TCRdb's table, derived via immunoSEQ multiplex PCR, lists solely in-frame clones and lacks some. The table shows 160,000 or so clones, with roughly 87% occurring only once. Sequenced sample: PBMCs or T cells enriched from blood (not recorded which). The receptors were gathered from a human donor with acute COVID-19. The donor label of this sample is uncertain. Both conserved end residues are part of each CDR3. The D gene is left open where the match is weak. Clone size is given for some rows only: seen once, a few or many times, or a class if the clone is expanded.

CASSEQGKLFF	TGTGCCAGCTCGGAACAGGGAAAACTGTTTTTT	NA	TRBJ1-4	TRBV6-5	NA
CASSAGGPQHF	TGTGCCAGCAGCGCCGGTGGGCCCCAGCATTTT	NA	TRBJ1-5	TRBV5-5	NA
CSVASGTGDQGYTF	TGCAGCGTTGCCTCCGGGACAGGGGATCAAGGCTACACCTTC	NA	TRBJ1-2	TRBV29-1	TRBD1
CASSYNRYYGYTF	TGTGCCAGCAGTTATAACAGATACTATGGCTACACCTTC	NA	TRBJ1-2	TRBV6-5	NA
CASSPPLGLGPTDTQYF	TGTGCCAGCTCACCCCCCTTGGGACTAGGGCCCACAGATACGCAGTATTTT	NA	TRBJ2-3	TRBV18	TRBD2
CAWSVLLRRAGGRRTQYF	TGTGCCTGGAGTGTACTGTTACGCCGAGCGGGGGGCCGGCGGACGCAGTATTTT	NA	TRBJ2-3	TRBV30	TRBD2
CASSIWQNTEAFF	TGTGCCAGTAGTATCTGGCAGAACACTGAAGCTTTCTTT	NA	TRBJ1-1	TRBV19	NA
CASSSDNTDTQYF	TGTGCCAGTAGTAGTGACAACACAGATACGCAGTATTTT	NA	TRBJ2-3	TRBV19	NA
CATSYGTSGSHEQYF	TGTGCCACCAGCTATGGGACTAGCGGGTCCCACGAGCAGTACTTC	NA	TRBJ2-7	TRBV15	TRBD2
CASSQDRQGASYGYTF	TGCGCCAGCAGCCAAGATCGTCAGGGGGCAAGCTATGGCTACACCTTC	NA	TRBJ1-2	TRBV4-3	TRBD1
CASSVAGGPTDTQYF	TGTGCCAGCAGCGTAGCGGGGGGCCCCACAGATACGCAGTATTTT	once	TRBJ2-3	TRBV9	NA
CASSILGGNNEQFF	TGTGCCAGTAGTATCCTGGGGGGAAACAATGAGCAGTTCTTC	NA	TRBJ2-1	TRBV19	NA
CAWNKRQGSYNEQFF	TGTGCCTGGAACAAGAGGCAGGGAAGCTACAATGAGCAGTTCTTC	NA	TRBJ2-1	TRBV30	NA
CASSSTGHRTDTQYF	TGCGCCAGCAGCTCTACGGGACACCGCACAGATACGCAGTATTTT	NA	TRBJ2-3	TRBV5-1	NA
CASSLNLRGGQTGELFF	TGTGCCAGCAGCTTAAATTTGCGGGGGGGCCAGACCGGGGAGCTGTTTTTT	few	TRBJ2-2	TRBV7-8	TRBD2
CASRLSGRGANVLTF	TGTGCCAGCCGCCTAAGCGGGCGAGGGGCCAACGTCCTGACTTTC	NA	TRBJ2-6	TRBV2	NA
CASSPRTANNEQFF	TGTGCCAGCAGCCCCCGGACAGCCAACAATGAGCAGTTCTTC	NA	TRBJ2-1	TRBV7-2	NA
CATSDGRQGAFQPQHF	TGTGCCACCAGTGATGGAAGGCAGGGGGCATTTCAGCCCCAGCATTTT	NA	TRBJ1-5	TRBV24-1	TRBD1
CAITGDQYGYTF	TGTGCCATCACGGGGGATCAATATGGCTACACCTTC	NA	TRBJ1-2	TRBV10-3	NA
CASSRDNYNSPLHF	TGTGCCAGCAGTAGGGACAACTATAATTCACCCCTCCACTTT	NA	TRBJ1-6	TRBV6-5	NA
CASREGHGYTF	TGTGCCAGCAGGGAGGGGCACGGCTACACCTTC	NA	TRBJ1-2	TRBV28	NA
CASSVGGRSTIYF	TGTGCCAGCAGCGTAGGCGGGCGGAGCACCATATATTTT	NA	TRBJ1-3	TRBV9	NA
CASRGQGAWGYTF	TGTGCCAGCAGGGGACAGGGGGCGTGGGGCTACACCTTC	NA	TRBJ1-2	TRBV6-5	TRBD1
CAISESSGTANTEAFF	TGTGCCATCAGTGAGTCTTCCGGGACAGCGAACACTGAAGCTTTCTTT	NA	TRBJ1-1	TRBV10-3	TRBD1
CASSQRGGEDTQYF	TGTGCCAGCAGTCAGCGGGGGGGGGAGGATACGCAGTATTTT	NA	TRBJ2-3	TRBV2	TRBD2
CASSLEGLMNTEAFF	TGTGCCAGCAGCTTAGAGGGACTAATGAACACTGAAGCTTTCTTT	NA	TRBJ1-1	TRBV11-2	NA
CASSEHRDNSPLHF	TGTGCCAGCAGTGAACACAGGGATAATTCACCCCTCCACTTT	NA	TRBJ1-6	TRBV25-1	NA
CASSREGLAGGPSREQFF	TGTGCCAGCAGCCGAGAGGGACTAGCGGGGGGGCCGTCTAGAGAGCAGTTCTTC	NA	TRBJ2-1	TRBV3-1/TRBV3-2	TRBD2
CATWDTEASEKLFF	TGTGCCACCTGGGACACCGAGGCAAGTGAAAAACTGTTTTTT	NA	TRBJ1-4	TRBV24-1	NA
CASSQVGSFNEKLFF	TGCGCCAGCAGCCAAGTCGGGAGCTTTAATGAAAAACTGTTTTTT	once	TRBJ1-4	TRBV4-1	NA
CAWAPTLRNTIYF	TGTGCCTGGGCGCCTACTCTTCGAAACACCATATATTTT	NA	TRBJ1-3	TRBV30	NA
CASSSGYNSPLHF	TGTGCCAGTAGCTCGGGGTATAATTCACCCCTCCACTTT	NA	TRBJ1-6	TRBV19	NA
CASSSNPGQGVFKQYF	TGTGCCAGCAGCTCCAACCCGGGACAGGGGGTTTTCAAGCAGTACTTC	NA	TRBJ2-7	TRBV7-2	TRBD1
CASTASRWGAGELFF	TGTGCCAGCACGGCCTCTAGGTGGGGGGCCGGGGAGCTGTTTTTT	NA	TRBJ2-2	TRBV2	NA
CAWRRLQDLNSPLHF	TGTGCCTGGAGAAGATTACAGGACCTTAATTCACCCCTCCACTTT	NA	TRBJ1-6	TRBV30	NA
CASSFWVTGLRRNTEAFF	TGCGCCAGCAGCTTTTGGGTGACAGGTTTACGGCGGAACACTGAAGCTTTCTTT	NA	TRBJ1-1	TRBV5-1	NA
CASSQLQGARNEQFF	TGCGCCAGCAGCCAACTCCAGGGGGCGCGTAATGAGCAGTTCTTC	NA	TRBJ2-1	TRBV4-3	TRBD1
CAWSPWRGGADNEQFF	TGTGCCTGGAGCCCATGGCGTGGCGGGGCGGACAATGAGCAGTTCTTC	NA	TRBJ2-1	TRBV30	NA
CASSFAGSGNTIYF	TGTGCCAGCAGCTTTGCGGGGTCTGGAAACACCATATATTTT	NA	TRBJ1-3	TRBV7-9	NA
CASSPGGQQNQPQHF	TGTGCCAGCAGCCCCGGGGGACAGCAAAATCAGCCCCAGCATTTT	NA	TRBJ1-5	TRBV4-2	TRBD1
CASSSPQQGRTEAFF	TGTGCCAGCAGCTCTCCCCAACAGGGGAGGACTGAAGCTTTCTTT	NA	TRBJ1-1	TRBV11-1	TRBD1
CAISAYSTYEQYF	TGTGCCATCAGTGCGTACAGTACCTACGAGCAGTACTTC	NA	TRBJ2-7	TRBV10-3	NA
CAAGRYNEQFF	TGTGCCGCGGGGCGGTACAATGAGCAGTTCTTC	NA	TRBJ2-1	TRBV19	NA
CASSYQGADNSPLHF	TGTGCCAGTAGTTATCAGGGGGCGGATAATTCACCCCTCCACTTT	NA	TRBJ1-6	TRBV19	TRBD1
CASSSRGGENYEQYF	TGTGCCAGCAGCTCCCGTGGGGGGGAAAATTACGAGCAGTACTTC	NA	TRBJ2-7	TRBV11-2	TRBD2
CASSITGGNQPQHF	TGTGCCAGTAGTATAACAGGGGGAAATCAGCCCCAGCATTTT	NA	TRBJ1-5	TRBV19	TRBD1
CASSPDSNRYEQYF	TGTGCCAGCAGCCCAGACAGTAATCGCTACGAGCAGTACTTC	NA	TRBJ2-7	TRBV5-4	NA
CASVRGGTVRTDTQYF	TGCGCCAGCGTCAGAGGGGGTACGGTTCGCACAGATACGCAGTATTTT	NA	TRBJ2-3	TRBV5-1	NA
CASSNVQGLTEAFF	TGCGCCAGCAGCAACGTACAGGGGTTGACTGAAGCTTTCTTT	once	TRBJ1-1	TRBV10-2	TRBD1
CASSPTGSLGETQYF	TGTGCCAGCAGCCCTACCGGGAGCCTAGGAGAGACCCAGTACTTC	NA	TRBJ2-5	TRBV7-7	NA